The 12 T cell receptor beta chains presented below share a single source sample, sequenced in a study of T cell responses to AZD1222 COVID-19 vaccine. Repertoires were generated with immunoSEQ multiplex PCR, while TCRdb's copy carries only in-frame clones and drops some. The sample consists of 100,000 to 150,000 clones, about 90% of them appearing once. The sequences come from peripheral blood, collected on day 0 of AZD1222 vaccination. The receptors shown here come from an adult in good health.

J is TRBJ2-1 and V is TRBV7-3; 9 bases are a match to TRBD2. Germline CDR1 is SGHTA and CDR2 is FQGTGA. This CDR3 comprises 17 residues. Unmatched junction bases numbered 13, after V lost 0 bases and J lost 10 bases. CDR3 sequence reads: CASSLTSPGGGAREQFF. CDR3 in DNA: TGTGCCAGCAGCTTAACGTCTCCGGGCGGGGGGGCGCGGGAGCAGTTCTTC.

V usage is TRBV4-1 and J usage is TRBJ1-4; D gene uncertain. CDR1 and CDR2 from the germline V gene are MGHRA and YSYEKL. V lost 0 bases and J lost 3, with 8 bases in between. CDR3 length: 15 amino acids. The CDR3 region has the DNA TGCGCCAGCAGCCAAGATCAGACCCCTAATGAAAAACTGTTTTTT. It translates to CASSQDQTPNEKLFF.

The genes are TRBV19 and TRBJ2-7; weak D call: TRBD1 (5 bases). Per the germline V gene, CDR1 is LNHDA and CDR2 is SQIVND (reference sequence). The CDR3 contains 15 residues. V was trimmed by 6 bases and J by 0 bases, leaving 15 bases between them. The CDR3 region is CASRTQGRSSYEQYF. In nucleotides, the CDR3 is TGTGCCAGTAGAACCCAGGGAAGGAGCTCCTACGAGCAGTACTTC.

V and J are TRBV5-6 and TRBJ1-2; the D gene is possibly TRBD1 (6 bases). The CDR3 is 11 residues long. Trimming left V 4 bases short and J 12 bases short, with 13 bases between. CDR1 and CDR2 from the germline V gene are SGHDT and YYEEEE. CDR3 in amino acids: CASSTGQSNTF. The CDR3 DNA sequence: TGTGCCAGCAGCACAGGACAGTCCAACACCTTC.

This clone occurred once. The gene calls are TRBV24-1 and TRBJ1-5; D not resolved. V dropped 4 bases and J dropped 6 bases, with 6 bases sitting between them. The CDR3 sequence is 12 residues long. Germline CDR1 reads KGHDR; CDR2 reads SFDVKD. The CDR3 region is CATSEWGQPQHF. DNA of the CDR3: TGTGCCACCAGTGAATGGGGTCAGCCCCAGCATTTT.

The chain has TRBV7-2 and TRBJ1-1; the D gene is possibly TRBD1 (6 bases). V was cut by 5 bases and J by 4 bases, with 14 bases left in between. CDR1 and CDR2 from the germline V gene are SGHTA and FQGNSA. The CDR3 runs 14 residues. The CDR3 coding sequence is TGTGCCAGCAGCCCCCGGACAGAGGGCACTGAAGCTTTCTTT. Residues: CASSPRTEGTEAFF.

The genes are TRBV5-6 and TRBJ2-5; the D is unclear. CDR3 length: 15 residues. V was clipped by 1 base and J by 0 bases, with 10 bases between them. Germline assignment: CDR1 SGHDT and CDR2 YYEEEE. DNA of the CDR3: TGTGCCAGCAGCTTGATCCGTGACCACCAAGAGACCCAGTACTTC. Amino acids: CASSLIRDHQETQYF.

For the CDR3, the DNA is TGCAGCGTTGATCTGCCGGGGCCCTCCGAAGCTTTCTTT. Translating it yields CSVDLPGPSEAFF. The chain carries TRBV29-1 and TRBJ1-1, with a possible D match to TRBD1 (5 bases). This CDR3 is built from 13 residues. Germline-derived CDR1 and CDR2 are SQVTM and ANQGSEA. V lost 3 bases, J lost 8 bases, and 16 bases lay in between.

The chain recombines TRBV19 with TRBJ2-3, with a tentative D call TRBD2 (6 bases). V was pared by 3 bases and J by 3 bases, with 16 bases between. This CDR3 contains 16 residues. The germline V gene encodes CDR1 LNHDA and CDR2 SQIVND (reference sequence). CDR3: CASSIGGKKATDTQYF. The CDR3 DNA reads TGTGCCAGTAGTATTGGGGGGAAGAAGGCTACAGATACGCAGTATTTT.

This chain connects TRBV28 to TRBJ1-1; D not certain. The CDR3 covers 12 residues. Looked up from germline, CDR1 is MDHEN and CDR2 is SYDVKM. Trimming shortened V by 5 bases and J by 4 bases, and 8 bases separated the two germline ends. The CDR3 coding sequence is TGTGCCAGCAGTGGAGGGTTCACTGAAGCTTTCTTT. Protein sequence: CASSGGFTEAFF.

The chain links TRBV7-3 to TRBJ2-5; TRBD2 aligns across 11 bases. CDR1 is SGHTA and CDR2 is FQGTGA in the germline V gene. The CDR3 runs 16 residues. J lost 2 bases, V lost 0 bases, and 2 bases had no gene match. This CDR3 is CASSLTSGGAQETQYF. The CDR3 DNA follows: TGTGCCAGCAGCTTAACTAGCGGGGGGGCTCAAGAGACCCAGTACTTC.

This clone showed up just once. The genes are TRBV12-3 or TRBV12-4 and TRBJ1-1; 7 bases are a match to TRBD1. The V and J ends lost 8 bases and 8 bases, in that order; junction bases with no gene match: 11. CDR3 length: 13 amino acids. For the CDR3, the DNA is TGTGCCAGCTCTCAGGGGGGACGACAAGAAGCTTTCTTT. Amino acids: CASSQGGRQEAFF.